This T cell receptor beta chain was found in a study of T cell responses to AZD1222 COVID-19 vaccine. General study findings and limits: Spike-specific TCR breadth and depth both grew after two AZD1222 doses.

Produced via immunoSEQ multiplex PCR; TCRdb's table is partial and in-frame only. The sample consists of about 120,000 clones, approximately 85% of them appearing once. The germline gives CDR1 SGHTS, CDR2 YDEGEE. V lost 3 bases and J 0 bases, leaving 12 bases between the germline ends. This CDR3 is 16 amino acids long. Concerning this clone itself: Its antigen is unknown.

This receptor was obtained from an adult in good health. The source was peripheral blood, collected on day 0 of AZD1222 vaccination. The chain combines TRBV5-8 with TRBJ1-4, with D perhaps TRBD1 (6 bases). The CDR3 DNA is TGTGCCAGCAGCTCTTGGGGGCGGTCAACTAATGAAAAACTGTTTTTT. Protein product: CASSSWGRSTNEKLFF.